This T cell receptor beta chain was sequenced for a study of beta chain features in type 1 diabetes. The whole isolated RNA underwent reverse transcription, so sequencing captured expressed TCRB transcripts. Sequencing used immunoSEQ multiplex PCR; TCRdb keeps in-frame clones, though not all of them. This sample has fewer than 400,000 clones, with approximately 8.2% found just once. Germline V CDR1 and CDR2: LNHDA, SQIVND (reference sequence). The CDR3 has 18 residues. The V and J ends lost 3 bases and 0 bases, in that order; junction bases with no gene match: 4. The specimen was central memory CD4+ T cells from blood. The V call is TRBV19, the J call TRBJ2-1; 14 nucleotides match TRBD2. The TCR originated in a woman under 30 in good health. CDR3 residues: CASSIGLAGGSSYNEQFF. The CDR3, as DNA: TGTGCCAGTAGTATTGGACTAGCGGGAGGAAGCTCCTACAATGAGCAGTTCTTC.